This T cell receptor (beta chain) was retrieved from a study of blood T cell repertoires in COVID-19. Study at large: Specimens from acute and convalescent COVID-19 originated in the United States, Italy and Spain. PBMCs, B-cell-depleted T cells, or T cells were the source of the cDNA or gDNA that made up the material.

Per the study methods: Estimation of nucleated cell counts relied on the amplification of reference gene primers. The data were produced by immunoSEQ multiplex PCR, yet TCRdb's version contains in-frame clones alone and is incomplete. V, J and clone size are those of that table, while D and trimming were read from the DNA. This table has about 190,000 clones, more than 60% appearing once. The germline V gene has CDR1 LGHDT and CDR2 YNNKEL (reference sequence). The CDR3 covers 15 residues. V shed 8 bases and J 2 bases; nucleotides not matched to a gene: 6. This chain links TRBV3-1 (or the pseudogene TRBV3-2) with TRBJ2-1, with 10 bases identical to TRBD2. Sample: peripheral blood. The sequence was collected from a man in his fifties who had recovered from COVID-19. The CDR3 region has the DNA TGTGCCAGCTCATCCAGCGGGAGGGCCTACAATGAGCAGTTCTTC. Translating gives CASSSSGRAYNEQFF.